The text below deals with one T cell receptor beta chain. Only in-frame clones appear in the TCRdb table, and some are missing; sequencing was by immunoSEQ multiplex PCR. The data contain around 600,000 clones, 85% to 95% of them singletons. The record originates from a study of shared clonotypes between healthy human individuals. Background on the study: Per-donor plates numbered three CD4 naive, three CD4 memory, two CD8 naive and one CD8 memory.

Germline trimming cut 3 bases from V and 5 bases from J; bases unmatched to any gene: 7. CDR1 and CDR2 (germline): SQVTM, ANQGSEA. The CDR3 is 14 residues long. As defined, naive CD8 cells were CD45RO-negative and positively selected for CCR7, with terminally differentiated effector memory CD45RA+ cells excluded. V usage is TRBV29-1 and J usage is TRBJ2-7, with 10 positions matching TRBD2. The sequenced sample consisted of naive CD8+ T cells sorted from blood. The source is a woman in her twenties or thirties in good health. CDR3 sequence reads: CSVDSGTSENEQYF. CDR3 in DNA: TGCAGCGTTGATTCTGGGACTAGCGAGAACGAGCAGTACTTC.